Given below is one TCR beta chain in context. Sequenced by immunoSEQ multiplex PCR; TCRdb stores in-frame clones only, minus some. The sample lists about 67,000 clones, approximately 84% occurring once. This CDR3 is 13 amino acids long. The germline gives CDR1 MNHEY, CDR2 SMNVEV (reference sequence). V lost 3 bases, J lost 3 bases, and 3 bases lay in between. This record comes from a study of OX40 agonist ivuxolimab in advanced cancers. The chain couples TRBV27 to TRBJ2-6; D uncertain. This sequence originates from an adult with an advanced solid tumor such as melanoma, head and neck, liver or kidney cancer. The specimen comprised CD4+ or CD8+ T cells sorted from blood, sampled in a trial of the OX40 agonist ivuxolimab. The CDR3 DNA reads as TGTGCCAGCAGTTTCTTTGGGGCCAACGTCCTGACTTTC. Its translation is CASSFFGANVLTF.